These 21 T cell receptor beta chains share one sample of origin, sequenced in a study of blood T cell repertoires in COVID-19. The method was immunoSEQ multiplex PCR; TCRdb's version includes in-frame clones alone and lacks a portion of them. The table includes 20,000 to 25,000 clones, just over 85% detected once. Material: peripheral blood. The source of these receptors is a man aged 50 to 59 with active COVID-19.

This chain joins TRBV5-1 and TRBJ2-3, with D tentatively TRBD2 (6 bases). The V end was cut by 4 bases, the J end by 2 bases, with 11 bases between. The length of the CDR3 is 14 residues. Germline-derived CDR1 and CDR2 are SGHRS and YFSETQ. CDR3 in amino acids: CASSAGTATDTQYF. CDR3 nucleotide sequence: TGCGCCAGCAGCGCCGGGACTGCCACAGATACGCAGTATTTT.

V and J are TRBV10-3 and TRBJ1-2; D is perhaps TRBD1 (6 bases). The CDR3 is 15 amino acids. The germline CDR1 and CDR2 sequences are ENHRY and SYGVKD. V was trimmed by 6 bases and J by 8 bases, leaving 22 bases between them. CDR3 in DNA: TGTGCCATCAGAAGTACGGGGTGGGGGCCAGGGGGCTACACCTTC. It translates to CAIRSTGWGPGGYTF.

V gene TRBV27 combines with J gene TRBJ1-2; possible D gene TRBD1, 6 bases. The CDR3 sequence is 14 residues long. Deletions cut 5 bases from V and 8 bases from J, with 18 bases between. Germline V gene data show CDR1 as MNHEY and CDR2 as SMNVEV (reference sequence). In DNA, the CDR3 is TGTGCCAGCAGTCCCGGGACATCCGGCTTCGGCTACACCTTC. This sequence encodes CASSPGTSGFGYTF.

The chain uses TRBV5-1 and TRBJ1-1; D is ambiguous. Germline V CDR1 and CDR2: SGHRS, YFSETQ. V lost 1 base, J lost 3 bases, and 10 bases lay in between. The CDR3 consists of 14 residues. The DNA for the CDR3 is TGCGCCAGCAGCTTGTTGGCCGGGGACACTGAAGCTTTCTTT. Its protein product is CASSLLAGDTEAFF.

The chain carries TRBV29-1 and TRBJ1-3; D may be TRBD1 (5 bases). This CDR3 spans 14 amino acids. V lost 6 bases to trimming and J lost 4 bases, with 16 bases between them. The germline V gene encodes CDR1 SQVTM and CDR2 ANQGSEA. The CDR3 nucleotides read TGCAGCGTGGACCAGGGAATAGGAGGAAACACCATATATTTT. Translation: CSVDQGIGGNTIYF.

The J gene is TRBJ2-7, the V gene TRBV18; tentatively, D is TRBD1 (6 bases). This CDR3 is built from 14 residues. From germline, CDR1 is KGHSH and CDR2 LQKENI. Trimming pared 3 bases from V and 5 bases from J, leaving 14 bases between. In DNA, the CDR3 is TGTGCCAGCTCACCGCCAACACAGGGCCACGAGCAGTACTTC. Its protein is CASSPPTQGHEQYF.

The table lists this clone with a few counts. J is TRBJ1-5 and V is TRBV19; D remains ambiguous. Trimming took 1 base from V and 14 from J, leaving 12 bases between them. The CDR3 contains 12 residues. The germline CDR1 and CDR2 sequences are LNHDA and SQIVND (reference sequence). DNA for the CDR3: TGTGCCAGTAGTATAGGAGGCACCCTTGAGCATTTT. This gives the protein CASSIGGTLEHF.

The DNA of the CDR3 is TGTGCCAGCAGTTCGACTAGCGGGGGGCGGGATACGCAGTATTTT. Protein sequence: CASSSTSGGRDTQYF. The chain couples TRBV6-4 to TRBJ2-3; 13 nucleotides align to TRBD2. The V gene end was trimmed by 5 bases and the J gene end by 6 bases; junction bases not matched to a gene: 5. This CDR3 has 15 amino acids. CDR1 and CDR2 (germline): MRHNA, SNTAGT.

This CDR3 reads CAYNSGGAKETQYF. In DNA, the CDR3 is TGTGCCTACAACAGCGGGGGGGCGAAGGAGACCCAGTACTTC. The V call is TRBV30, the J call TRBJ2-5; TRBD2 agrees at 10 bases. The CDR3 is made up of 14 amino acids. Germline CDR1 is GTSNPN and CDR2 is SVGIG (reference sequence). V shed 7 bases and J 5 bases; nucleotides not matched to a gene: 10.

This clone was seen only once. The chain couples TRBV2 to TRBJ2-3; D is unclear. The CDR3 loop spans 15 amino acids. Trimming cost V 7 bases and J 2 bases, with 16 bases left between them. CDR1 is SNHLY, CDR2 FYNNEI, per germline. CDR3 region: CASIGANAFTDTQYF. CDR3 DNA: TGTGCCAGCATCGGAGCGAACGCATTCACAGATACGCAGTATTTT.

The chain links TRBV4-1 to TRBJ2-2; 7 bases agree with TRBD2. CDR3 size: 17 residues. Trimming at V came to 2 bases and at J to 7 bases, leaving 13 bases not matched to a gene. Germline loops: CDR1 MGHRA, CDR2 YSYEKL. CDR3 residues: CASSQISRGTGFGELFF. As DNA, the CDR3 is TGCGCCAGCAGCCAAATATCGCGGGGGACCGGCTTCGGGGAGCTGTTTTTT.

With respect to this clone: The same CDR3 can be traced to other DNA sequences in this sample. The CDR3 protein is CASSFRDTLEKLFF. DNA for the CDR3: TGTGCCAGCAGTTTTCGGGACACCCTTGAAAAACTGTTTTTT. The V gene is TRBV7-9, the J gene TRBJ1-4, with a tentative D call TRBD1 (6 bases). The CDR3 runs 14 residues. Germline CDR1 SEHNR, CDR2 FQNEAQ (reference sequence). V gave up 6 bases and J gave up 7 bases, with 15 bases separating them. Drawing the rest from reference TRBV7-9 and TRBJ1-4, the complete variable domain is DTGVSQNPRHKITKRGQNVTFRCDPISEHNRLYWYRQTLGQGPEFLTYFQNEAQLEKSRLLSDRFSAERPKGSFSTLEIQRTEQGDSAMYLCASSFRDTLEKLFFGSGTQLSVL.

This chain links TRBV21-1 with TRBJ2-5; TRBD2 is the table's D call, not checked against the DNA. TRBV21-1 is assigned pseudogene status. The CDR3 covers 13 residues. In DNA, the CDR3 is TGTGCCAGCAGCAAAGTTGTGTTGACCAGAGGGTACTTC. Its translation: CASSKVVLTRGYF.

The V call is TRBV6-6, the J call TRBJ1-1, with TRBD1 matching over 11 bases. Germline-derived CDR1 and CDR2 are MNHNY and SVGAGI (reference sequence). CDR3 length equals 14 residues. V lost 6 bases and J lost 5; bases outside the gene matches: 5. Here the CDR3 reads CASRGGQGVTEAFF. The CDR3 DNA is TGTGCCAGCAGGGGGGGACAGGGGGTTACTGAAGCTTTCTTT.

The chain uses TRBV5-1 and TRBJ2-7; D unresolved. The length of the CDR3 is 13 residues. Trimming removed 8 bases at V and 2 bases at J, with 14 bases between. Germline lookup yields CDR1 SGHRS and CDR2 YFSETQ. CDR3 sequence reads: CASSLQRAYEQYF. The CDR3 DNA reads as TGCGCCAGTAGCCTCCAGCGTGCCTACGAGCAGTACTTC.

The chain recombines TRBV9 with TRBJ2-7, with unresolved D. Trimming pared 3 bases from V and 5 bases from J, leaving 15 bases between. The CDR3 runs 14 residues. Per germline, CDR1 SGDLS and CDR2 YYNGEE. The DNA for the CDR3 is TGTGCCAGCAGCGCCGGTAGGAACAGCCACGAGCAGTACTTC. Its translation: CASSAGRNSHEQYF.

This clone has a handful of counts. The J gene is TRBJ1-1, the V gene TRBV9, with D maybe TRBD1 (6 bases). Per the germline V gene, CDR1 is SGDLS and CDR2 is YYNGEE. The V end lost 4 bases, the J end lost 0 bases, and 10 bases lay between the germline ends. The CDR3 is 14 residues long. The CDR3 spells CASSPGTLNTEAFF. Written as DNA, the CDR3 is TGTGCCAGCAGCCCTGGGACATTGAACACTGAAGCTTTCTTT.

The chain employs TRBV6-5 and TRBJ2-7, with 8 bases that match TRBD1. The CDR3 is made up of 15 amino acids. Looked up from germline, CDR1 is MNHEY and CDR2 is SVGAGI. V gave up 0 bases and J gave up 4 bases; unmatched junction bases: 5. For the CDR3, the DNA is TGTGCCAGCAGTTACTCGTCAGGGGGCCTTTACGAGCAGTACTTC. Translation gives CASSYSSGGLYEQYF.

V gene TRBV9 combines with J gene TRBJ2-1; D is possibly TRBD1 (6 bases). Trimming removed 3 bases at V and 3 bases at J, with 13 bases between. The CDR3 is 15 amino acids. CDR1 SGDLS and CDR2 YYNGEE come from the germline V gene. The CDR3 is CASSGGDTFYNEQFF. For the CDR3, the DNA is TGTGCCAGCAGCGGAGGGGACACCTTCTACAATGAGCAGTTCTTC.

J is TRBJ2-7 and V is TRBV14, with D possibly matching TRBD2 (5 bases). The CDR3 loop spans 14 amino acids. The V gene's germline CDR1 is SGHDN and CDR2 FVKESK. Trimming pared 0 bases from V and 3 bases from J, leaving 9 bases between. The chain's CDR3 is CASSQELGLYEQYF. Here the CDR3 DNA reads TGTGCCAGCAGCCAAGAACTAGGCCTCTACGAGCAGTACTTC.

The rearrangement uses TRBV7-8 and TRBJ1-5; D may be TRBD1 (5 bases). This CDR3 spans 14 amino acids. CDR1 is SGHVS and CDR2 is FQNEAQ in the germline V gene. V was clipped by 1 base and J by 5 bases, with 9 bases between them. CDR3 region: CASSLGGEDQPQHF. CDR3 coding DNA: TGTGCCAGCAGCTTAGGGGGGGAGGATCAGCCCCAGCATTTT.